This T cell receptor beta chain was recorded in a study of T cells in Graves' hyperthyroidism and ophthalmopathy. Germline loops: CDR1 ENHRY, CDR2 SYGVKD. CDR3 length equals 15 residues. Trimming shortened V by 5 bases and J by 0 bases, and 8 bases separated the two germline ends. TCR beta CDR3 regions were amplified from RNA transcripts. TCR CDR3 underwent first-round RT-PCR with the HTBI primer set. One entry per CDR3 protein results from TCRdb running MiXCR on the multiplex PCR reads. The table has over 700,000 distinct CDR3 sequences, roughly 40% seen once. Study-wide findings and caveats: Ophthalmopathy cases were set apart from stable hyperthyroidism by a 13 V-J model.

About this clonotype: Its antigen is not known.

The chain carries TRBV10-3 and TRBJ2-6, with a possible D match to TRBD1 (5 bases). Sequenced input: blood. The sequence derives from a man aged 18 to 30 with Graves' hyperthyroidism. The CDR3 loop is CAISTGSSGANVLTF. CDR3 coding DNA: TGTGCCATCAGTACAGGAAGCTCTGGGGCCAACGTCCTGACTTTC.